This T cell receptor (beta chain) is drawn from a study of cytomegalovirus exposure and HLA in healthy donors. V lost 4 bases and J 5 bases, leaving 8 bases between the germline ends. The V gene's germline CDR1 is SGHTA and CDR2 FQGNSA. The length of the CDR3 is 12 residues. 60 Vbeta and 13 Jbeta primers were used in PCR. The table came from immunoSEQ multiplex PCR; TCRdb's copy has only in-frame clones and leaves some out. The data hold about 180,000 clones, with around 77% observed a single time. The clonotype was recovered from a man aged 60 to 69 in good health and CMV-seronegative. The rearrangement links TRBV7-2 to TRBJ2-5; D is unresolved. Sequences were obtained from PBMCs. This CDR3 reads CASSSLRETQYF. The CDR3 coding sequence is TGTGCCAGCAGCTCCCTCCGGGAGACCCAGTACTTC.